This is a list of T cell receptor beta chains from one sample in a study of beta chain features in type 1 diabetes. The protocol was immunoSEQ multiplex PCR, while the TCRdb copy is restricted to in-frame clones and leaves out a portion. The sample lists over 700,000 clones, 17% seen once, with 0.023% in the top ten. Sequences were obtained from naive CD4+ T cells from blood. The source is a woman under 30 in good health. CDR3s include the opening cysteine and the closing phenylalanine or tryptophan. The D gene is left open where the match is weak. Rows may omit the clone size; those that give it use once, few, many or a size class.

J gene: TRBJ2-5
clone size: few
V gene: TRBV7-2
D gene: TRBD2
CDR3 protein: CASSLALVAGQETQYF
CDR3 DNA: TGTGCCAGCAGCTTAGCGCTCGTAGCGGGACAAGAGACCCAGTACTTC

J gene: TRBJ2-2
clone size: .
V gene: TRBV18
D gene: .
CDR3 protein: CASSPRGGMNTGELFF
CDR3 DNA: TGTGCCAGCTCACCACGAGGCGGGATGAACACCGGGGAGCTGTTTTTT

J gene: TRBJ2-1
clone size: .
V gene: TRBV18
D gene: .
CDR3 protein: CASSPPLQYNEQFF
CDR3 DNA: TGTGCCAGCTCACCACCGTTACAGTACAATGAGCAGTTCTTC

J gene: TRBJ2-7
clone size: .
V gene: TRBV10-3
D gene: .
CDR3 protein: CASLGRGAYEQYF
CDR3 DNA: TGTGCCAGCCTGGGGAGAGGAGCGTACGAGCAGTACTTC

J gene: TRBJ2-1
clone size: many
V gene: TRBV7-9
D gene: .
CDR3 protein: CASSLKATGGQFF
CDR3 DNA: TGTGCCAGCAGCTTAAAGGCTACCGGGGGGCAGTTCTTC

J gene: TRBJ2-1
clone size: few
V gene: TRBV27
D gene: TRBD2
CDR3 protein: CASSFSSGVYNEQFF
CDR3 DNA: TGTGCCAGCAGTTTTTCTAGCGGGGTTTACAATGAGCAGTTCTTC

J gene: TRBJ2-5
clone size: few
V gene: TRBV7-2
D gene: .
CDR3 protein: CASSLVRQETQYF
CDR3 DNA: TGTGCCAGCAGCTTAGTGCGCCAAGAGACCCAGTACTTC

J gene: TRBJ2-1
clone size: .
V gene: TRBV5-4
D gene: .
CDR3 protein: CASSPGQSSYNEQFF
CDR3 DNA: TGTGCCAGCAGCCCAGGACAGAGCTCCTACAATGAGCAGTTCTTC

J gene: TRBJ2-3
clone size: .
V gene: TRBV7-6
D gene: .
CDR3 protein: CASSPTQSDTQYF
CDR3 DNA: TGTGCCAGCAGTCCTACCCAGTCAGATACGCAGTATTTT

J gene: TRBJ2-6
clone size: .
V gene: TRBV7-9
D gene: .
CDR3 protein: CASSLPGRYSGANVLTF
CDR3 DNA: TGTGCCAGCAGCCTTCCAGGACGCTACTCTGGGGCCAACGTCCTGACTTTC

J gene: TRBJ2-6
clone size: .
V gene: TRBV7-2
D gene: .
CDR3 protein: CASSLRTAYSSGANVLTF
CDR3 DNA: TGTGCCAGCAGCTTGAGGACAGCTTATTCCTCTGGGGCCAACGTCCTGACTTTC

J gene: TRBJ2-2
clone size: few
V gene: TRBV19
D gene: TRBD2
CDR3 protein: CATHSGRATGELFF
CDR3 DNA: TGTGCCACACATAGCGGGAGAGCCACCGGGGAGCTGTTTTTT

J gene: TRBJ2-1
clone size: .
V gene: TRBV6-1
D gene: TRBD2
CDR3 protein: CASRLAGSSYNEQFF
CDR3 DNA: TGTGCCTCCCGGCTAGCGGGGAGCTCCTACAATGAGCAGTTCTTC

J gene: TRBJ2-2
clone size: few
V gene: TRBV9
D gene: .
CDR3 protein: CASKAGLNTGELFF
CDR3 DNA: TGTGCCAGCAAGGCGGGTTTGAACACCGGGGAGCTGTTTTTT

J gene: TRBJ2-7
clone size: .
V gene: TRBV7-9
D gene: TRBD1
CDR3 protein: CASSLGQGLREQYF
CDR3 DNA: TGTGCCAGCAGCTTGGGACAGGGGTTACGGGAGCAGTACTTC

J gene: TRBJ1-1
clone size: .
V gene: TRBV7-9
D gene: .
CDR3 protein: CASSSMDAGGFEAFF
CDR3 DNA: TGTGCCAGCAGCTCTATGGACGCCGGCGGGTTTGAAGCTTTCTTT

J gene: TRBJ2-3
clone size: .
V gene: TRBV28
D gene: TRBD1
CDR3 protein: CASSLPTGGNSPGTSTDTQYF
CDR3 DNA: TGTGCCAGCAGTTTACCCACAGGGGGAAATAGCCCGGGAACTAGCACAGATACGCAGTATTTT

J gene: TRBJ2-3
clone size: .
V gene: TRBV7-6
D gene: TRBD2
CDR3 protein: CASSLSGTSSTDTQYF
CDR3 DNA: TGTGCCAGCAGCCTCAGCGGGACTTCTAGCACAGATACGCAGTATTTT

J gene: TRBJ1-2
clone size: few
V gene: TRBV28
D gene: .
CDR3 protein: CASRNSNYGYTF
CDR3 DNA: TGTGCCAGCAGAAACAGTAACTATGGCTACACCTTC

J gene: TRBJ1-1
clone size: .
V gene: TRBV9
D gene: .
CDR3 protein: CASSTDRLNTEAFF
CDR3 DNA: TGTGCCAGCAGCACGGACCGCCTGAACACTGAAGCTTTCTTT

J gene: TRBJ1-1
clone size: few
V gene: TRBV28
D gene: .
CDR3 protein: CASSSSSGHSTEAFF
CDR3 DNA: TGTGCCAGCAGCTCCTCCTCGGGACATTCGACTGAAGCTTTCTTT

J gene: TRBJ2-5
clone size: .
V gene: TRBV5-4
D gene: TRBD2
CDR3 protein: CASSTGTSGSGETQYF
CDR3 DNA: TGTGCCAGCAGCACTGGGACTAGCGGGAGCGGGGAGACCCAGTACTTC

J gene: TRBJ2-7
clone size: .
V gene: TRBV7-2
D gene: .
CDR3 protein: CASSLTVYSYEQYF
CDR3 DNA: TGTGCCAGCAGCCTCACAGTTTACTCCTACGAGCAGTACTTC

J gene: TRBJ2-5
clone size: few
V gene: TRBV6-5
D gene: .
CDR3 protein: CASSYSPTEQETQYF
CDR3 DNA: TGTGCCAGCAGTTACTCGCCGACAGAACAAGAGACCCAGTACTTC

J gene: TRBJ2-3
clone size: few
V gene: TRBV9
D gene: TRBD1
CDR3 protein: CASSVEAGGWIDTQYF
CDR3 DNA: TGTGCCAGCAGCGTAGAGGCAGGGGGCTGGATAGATACGCAGTATTTT

J gene: TRBJ2-7
clone size: once
V gene: TRBV6-6
D gene: TRBD1
CDR3 protein: CASSGPGQGDYEQYF
CDR3 DNA: TGTGCCAGCAGCGGACCGGGACAGGGAGACTACGAGCAGTACTTC

J gene: TRBJ2-5
clone size: .
V gene: TRBV5-1
D gene: TRBD2
CDR3 protein: CASNGLAGVRETQYF
CDR3 DNA: TGCGCCAGCAACGGACTAGCGGGAGTTAGAGAGACCCAGTACTTC

J gene: TRBJ1-2
clone size: few
V gene: TRBV7-9
D gene: .
CDR3 protein: CASSLAPQGYGYTF
CDR3 DNA: TGTGCCAGCAGCTTAGCCCCACAGGGTTATGGCTACACCTTC

J gene: TRBJ1-2
clone size: few
V gene: TRBV28
D gene: .
CDR3 protein: CASTVAGKQGGYTF
CDR3 DNA: TGTGCCAGCACGGTGGCGGGGAAACAAGGTGGCTACACCTTC

J gene: TRBJ1-2
clone size: .
V gene: TRBV9
D gene: .
CDR3 protein: CASSPRLDVYGYTF
CDR3 DNA: TGTGCCAGCAGCCCCCGCCTCGACGTCTATGGCTACACCTTC

J gene: TRBJ1-5
clone size: .
V gene: TRBV11-2
D gene: .
CDR3 protein: CASSLQGNNQPQHF
CDR3 DNA: TGTGCCAGCAGCTTACAGGGGAACAATCAGCCCCAGCATTTT

J gene: TRBJ2-3
clone size: .
V gene: TRBV5-1
D gene: .
CDR3 protein: CASSLARGADTQYF
CDR3 DNA: TGCGCCAGCAGCTTGGCCCGGGGTGCAGATACGCAGTATTTT

J gene: TRBJ2-7
clone size: few
V gene: TRBV4-2
D gene: .
CDR3 protein: CASSQTGRTRYEQYF
CDR3 DNA: TGTGCCAGCAGCCAAACAGGCCGAACCCGCTACGAGCAGTACTTC

J gene: TRBJ2-3
clone size: .
V gene: TRBV29-1
D gene: TRBD2
CDR3 protein: CSVVLLAEAADTQYF
CDR3 DNA: TGCAGCGTTGTTCTCCTAGCGGAGGCCGCAGATACGCAGTATTTT

J gene: TRBJ2-1
clone size: many
V gene: TRBV14
D gene: .
CDR3 protein: CASSHADRYNEQFF
CDR3 DNA: TGTGCCAGCAGCCACGCGGACCGCTACAATGAGCAGTTCTTC

J gene: TRBJ2-1
clone size: .
V gene: TRBV5-1
D gene: .
CDR3 protein: CASSLVGDSYNEQFF
CDR3 DNA: TGCGCCAGCAGCTTGGTAGGAGACTCCTACAATGAGCAGTTCTTC

J gene: TRBJ2-1
clone size: .
V gene: TRBV7-9
D gene: TRBD2
CDR3 protein: CASSSSPGLAFF
CDR3 DNA: TGTGCCAGCAGCAGTAGTCCGGGACTAGCGTTCTTC

J gene: TRBJ2-2
clone size: .
V gene: TRBV14
D gene: .
CDR3 protein: CASSRDTGELFF
CDR3 DNA: TGTGCCAGCAGCCGGGACACCGGGGAGCTGTTTTTT

J gene: TRBJ2-2
clone size: .
V gene: TRBV29-1
D gene: .
CDR3 protein: CSVEKQSNTGELFF
CDR3 DNA: TGCAGCGTTGAGAAGCAGTCGAACACCGGGGAGCTGTTTTTT

J gene: TRBJ2-3
clone size: few
V gene: TRBV2
D gene: .
CDR3 protein: CASSEDRDSTDTQYF
CDR3 DNA: TGTGCCAGCAGTGAGGACCGGGACAGCACAGATACGCAGTATTTT

J gene: TRBJ1-2
clone size: few
V gene: TRBV18
D gene: TRBD1
CDR3 protein: CASSSGQGQGYTF
CDR3 DNA: TGTGCCAGCTCGTCGGGACAGGGCCAGGGCTACACCTTC

J gene: TRBJ2-1
clone size: few
V gene: TRBV6-5
D gene: .
CDR3 protein: CASSYSRLGWQFF
CDR3 DNA: TGTGCCAGCAGTTACTCGAGGTTAGGGTGGCAGTTCTTC

J gene: TRBJ2-2
clone size: few
V gene: TRBV7-2
D gene: TRBD2
CDR3 protein: CASSYLAGDPTGELFF
CDR3 DNA: TGTGCCAGCAGCTATCTAGCGGGGGACCCCACCGGGGAGCTGTTTTTT

J gene: TRBJ1-6
clone size: .
V gene: TRBV6-6
D gene: TRBD1
CDR3 protein: CASSYSTGQATVALHF
CDR3 DNA: TGTGCCAGCAGTTACTCGACTGGACAGGCTACAGTAGCCCTCCACTTT

J gene: TRBJ2-5
clone size: .
V gene: TRBV18
D gene: .
CDR3 protein: CASSPYPLTEQETQYF
CDR3 DNA: TGTGCCAGCTCACCATATCCCTTGACAGAGCAAGAGACCCAGTACTTC

J gene: TRBJ2-1
clone size: few
V gene: TRBV4-3
D gene: TRBD1
CDR3 protein: CASSQEDRVNEQFF
CDR3 DNA: TGCGCCAGCAGCCAAGAGGACAGGGTCAATGAGCAGTTCTTC

J gene: TRBJ1-2
clone size: .
V gene: TRBV7-6
D gene: TRBD1
CDR3 protein: CASSSGQLGKYTF
CDR3 DNA: TGTGCCAGCAGCTCGGGACAGTTGGGGAAGTACACCTTC

J gene: TRBJ2-4
clone size: few
V gene: TRBV7-3
D gene: .
CDR3 protein: CASRRTSLEQNIQYF
CDR3 DNA: TGTGCCAGCAGGCGGACGTCCCTCGAACAAAACATTCAGTACTTC

J gene: TRBJ2-7
clone size: .
V gene: TRBV10-3
D gene: .
CDR3 protein: CAISESSRLRRTNEQYF
CDR3 DNA: TGTGCCATCAGTGAGTCGTCGAGGTTACGTCGTACAAACGAGCAGTACTTC

J gene: TRBJ1-1
clone size: few
V gene: TRBV2
D gene: .
CDR3 protein: CASSEELNTEAFF
CDR3 DNA: TGTGCCAGCAGTGAGGAGCTGAACACTGAAGCTTTCTTT

J gene: TRBJ2-7
clone size: .
V gene: TRBV13
D gene: .
CDR3 protein: CASSLSLEQYF
CDR3 DNA: TGTGCCAGCAGCTTATCCCTAGAGCAGTACTTC

J gene: TRBJ1-1
clone size: few
V gene: TRBV10-3
D gene: .
CDR3 protein: CAISEQGLFPEAFF
CDR3 DNA: TGTGCCATCAGTGAGCAGGGTCTCTTCCCTGAAGCTTTCTTT

J gene: TRBJ2-3
clone size: few
V gene: TRBV5-1
D gene: .
CDR3 protein: CASSFPGGDTQYF
CDR3 DNA: TGCGCCAGCAGCTTCCCGGGCGGAGATACGCAGTATTTT

J gene: TRBJ2-5
clone size: few
V gene: TRBV10-2
D gene: .
CDR3 protein: CASSEVQETQYF
CDR3 DNA: TGCGCCAGCAGTGAGGTCCAAGAGACCCAGTACTTC

J gene: TRBJ2-5
clone size: few
V gene: TRBV28
D gene: .
CDR3 protein: CASSSPGRWAMVTQYF
CDR3 DNA: TGTGCCAGCAGTTCACCGGGCAGGTGGGCCATGGTAACCCAGTACTTC

J gene: TRBJ2-4
clone size: few
V gene: TRBV18
D gene: .
CDR3 protein: CASSPDQGGNIQYF
CDR3 DNA: TGTGCCAGCTCACCAGACCAGGGGGGAAACATTCAGTACTTC

J gene: TRBJ2-7
clone size: .
V gene: TRBV7-4
D gene: .
CDR3 protein: CASSTAGGNSYEQYF
CDR3 DNA: TGTGCCAGCAGCACCGCGGGCGGTAATTCCTACGAGCAGTACTTC

J gene: TRBJ1-2
clone size: .
V gene: TRBV20-1
D gene: .
CDR3 protein: CSARLYGYTF
CDR3 DNA: TGCAGTGCTAGACTCTATGGCTACACCTTC

J gene: TRBJ2-5
clone size: few
V gene: TRBV5-1
D gene: .
CDR3 protein: CASSLAGRAQETQYF
CDR3 DNA: TGCGCCAGCAGCTTGGCAGGCAGGGCGCAAGAGACCCAGTACTTC